This TCR beta chain derives from a study of chemoradiotherapy in HPV16-positive cancers. For the study at large: Candidate HPV-specific clones and shared TCR motifs came from two HPV16-positive patients.

Germline CDR1 LGHNA, CDR2 YSLEER. V gave up 1 base and J gave up 2 bases; unmatched junction bases: 0. This CDR3 spans 14 amino acids. Over chemoradiotherapy, repertoires were sampled more than once. TCRdb's table, derived via immunoSEQ multiplex PCR, lists solely in-frame clones and lacks some. The sample records roughly 7,600 clones, 71% being singletons. Worth noting for this clone: Antigen unknown.

Overall study results and limits: Candidate HPV-specific clones and E7-related TCR motifs grew in tumor during treatment. Functional assays defining HPV-specific T cells used only a couple of HPV16-positive patients.

Sample: tumor tissue, taken from a patient who underwent chemoradiotherapy. This sequence originates from a human donor with HPV-associated anogenital cancer. The rearrangement uses TRBV4-3 and TRBJ2-7; 9 bases align to TRBD1. The CDR3 nucleotides are TGCGCCAGCAGCCAAGGACAGGGGGCCTACGAGCAGTACTTC. Protein: CASSQGQGAYEQYF.